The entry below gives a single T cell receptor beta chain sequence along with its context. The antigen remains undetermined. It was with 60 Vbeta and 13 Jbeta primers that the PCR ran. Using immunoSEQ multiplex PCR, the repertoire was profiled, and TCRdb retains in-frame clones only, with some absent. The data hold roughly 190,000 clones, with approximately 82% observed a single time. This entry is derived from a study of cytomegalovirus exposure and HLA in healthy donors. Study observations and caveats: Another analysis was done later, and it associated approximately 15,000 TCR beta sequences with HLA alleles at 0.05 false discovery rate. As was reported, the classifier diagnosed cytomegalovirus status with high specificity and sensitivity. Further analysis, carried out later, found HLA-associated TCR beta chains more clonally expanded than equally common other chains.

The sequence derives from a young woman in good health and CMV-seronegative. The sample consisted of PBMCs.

CDR3 sequence (DNA): TGTGCCAGCAGTTGGCTAGCGGGAGCGGACGAGCAGTACTTC. Encoded protein: CASSWLAGADEQYF. This chain joins TRBV28 and TRBJ2-7; 10 positions match TRBD2. CDR1 is MDHEN and CDR2 is SYDVKM in the germline V gene. Trimming took 4 bases from V and 5 from J; bases not matched to a gene: 5. The CDR3 sequence is 14 residues long.